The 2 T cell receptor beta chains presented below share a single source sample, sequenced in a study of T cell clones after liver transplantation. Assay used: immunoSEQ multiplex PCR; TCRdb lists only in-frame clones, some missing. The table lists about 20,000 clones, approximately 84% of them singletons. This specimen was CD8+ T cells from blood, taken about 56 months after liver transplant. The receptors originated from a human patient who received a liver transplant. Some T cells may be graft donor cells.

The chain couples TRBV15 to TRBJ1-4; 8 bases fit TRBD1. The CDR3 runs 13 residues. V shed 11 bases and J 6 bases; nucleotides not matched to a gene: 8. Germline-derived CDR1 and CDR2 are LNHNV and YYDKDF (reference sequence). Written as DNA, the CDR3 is TGTGCCGTCCTGGACAGGGCTGATGAAAAACTGTTTTTT. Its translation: CAVLDRADEKLFF.

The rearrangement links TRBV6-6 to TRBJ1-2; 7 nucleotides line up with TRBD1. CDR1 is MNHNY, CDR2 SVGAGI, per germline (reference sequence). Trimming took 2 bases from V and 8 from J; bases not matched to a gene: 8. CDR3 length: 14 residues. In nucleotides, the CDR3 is TGTGCCAGCAGTTACGTCGAGGGGGCCGGGGGCTACACCTTC. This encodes CASSYVEGAGGYTF.